Reported below is one T cell receptor beta chain. Its antigen is as yet unknown. Germline V gene lookup returns CDR1 WSHSY and CDR2 SAAADI. This CDR3 has 16 amino acids. The V end lost 2 bases, the J end lost 5 bases, and 15 bases lay between the germline ends. The table came from immunoSEQ multiplex PCR; TCRdb's copy has only in-frame clones and leaves some out. Of some 65,000 clones in the sample, roughly 79% were seen once. Described time point: pretreatment peripheral blood. The data originate from a study of PD-L1 blockade in urothelial cancer. Broader study findings: Durable benefit was linked to greater 3-week expansion of tumor-associated blood clones.

V usage is TRBV10-2 and J usage is TRBJ2-2; possible D gene TRBD2, 5 bases. The sample was PBMCs, taken around atezolizumab (anti-PD-L1) treatment. This receptor was taken from a man between 70 and 80 years old with urothelial cancer. The CDR3 reads CASSEVNGWETGELFF. The CDR3 DNA is TGCGCCAGCAGTGAGGTGAACGGGTGGGAGACCGGGGAGCTGTTTTTT.